The 4 T cell receptor beta chains presented below share a single source sample, sequenced in a study of PD-1 blockade in classical Hodgkin lymphoma. TCRdb keeps only in-frame clones here, not all; method: immunoSEQ multiplex PCR. The repertoire holds roughly 140,000 clones, with about 81% as singletons. Each patient experienced a relapse that followed autologous stem cell transplantation, and brentuximab vedotin exposure varied. This specimen consisted of peripheral blood mononuclear cells (PBMCs), obtained before the second cycle of nivolumab. The receptors here all came from a human donor with classical Hodgkin lymphoma.

This chain connects TRBV4-1 to TRBJ1-5; D is unclear. This CDR3 is 14 amino acids long. The germline V gene has CDR1 MGHRA and CDR2 YSYEKL. V shed 0 bases and J shed 4 bases, with 7 bases lying between them. The CDR3 sequence is CASSQDDGNQPQHF. Written as DNA, the CDR3 is TGCGCCAGCAGCCAAGATGACGGGAATCAGCCCCAGCATTTT.

The genes are TRBV9 and TRBJ2-1; the D gene is possibly TRBD2 (6 bases). Germline assignment: CDR1 SGDLS and CDR2 YYNGEE. The V and J ends lost 0 bases and 2 bases respectively, with 9 bases between them. The CDR3 is made up of 15 amino acids. DNA for the CDR3: TGTGCCAGCAGCGTAGACGGGGGTACCTACAATGAGCAGTTCTTC. It translates to CASSVDGGTYNEQFF.

V is TRBV5-4 and J is TRBJ2-5; TRBD1 might be the D (6 bases). The CDR3 has 14 amino acids. Trimming shortened V by 4 bases and J by 1 base, and 11 bases separated the two germline ends. The germline V gene encodes CDR1 SGHNT and CDR2 YYREEE (reference sequence). The CDR3 coding sequence is TGTGCCAGCAGCCCAAGGGACACCCAAGAGACCCAGTACTTC. This gives the protein CASSPRDTQETQYF.

In this sample, this clone turned up a few times. The genes are TRBV27 and TRBJ1-3; tentative D call: TRBD1 (6 bases). V lost 5 bases and J lost 4, with 18 bases in between. The V gene's germline CDR1 is MNHEY and CDR2 SMNVEV (reference sequence). The CDR3 extends over 16 amino acids. CDR3 sequence reads: CASSARVTGAGNTIYF. For the CDR3, the DNA is TGTGCCAGCAGTGCCCGCGTGACAGGTGCCGGAAACACCATATATTTT.